This TCR beta chain emerged from a study of blood T cell repertoires in COVID-19. On the study more broadly: Acute and convalescent COVID-19 specimens originated in the United States, Italy and Spain. T cells, B-cell-depleted T cells, or PBMCs provided the cDNA or gDNA that served as material.

Cohort allocation depended upon clinical history that participants reported. Only in-frame clones appear in the TCRdb table, and some are missing; sequencing was by immunoSEQ multiplex PCR. The sample yields just over 300,000 clones, nearly 90% seen once. Germline V gives CDR1 SGHTA, CDR2 FQGTGA. V was trimmed by 4 bases and J by 6 bases, leaving 9 bases between them. CDR3 length: 12 residues. This clone was seen a single time. The chain links TRBV7-3 to TRBJ1-1, with TRBD1 as a possible D gene (5 bases). Sequencing input: PBMCs or T cells enriched from blood (not recorded which). The sequence came from a woman between 18 and 29 years old with acute COVID-19. The CDR3 coding sequence is TGTGCCAGCAGCTCGCAGGGCTCTGAAGCTTTCTTT. This encodes CASSSQGSEAFF.